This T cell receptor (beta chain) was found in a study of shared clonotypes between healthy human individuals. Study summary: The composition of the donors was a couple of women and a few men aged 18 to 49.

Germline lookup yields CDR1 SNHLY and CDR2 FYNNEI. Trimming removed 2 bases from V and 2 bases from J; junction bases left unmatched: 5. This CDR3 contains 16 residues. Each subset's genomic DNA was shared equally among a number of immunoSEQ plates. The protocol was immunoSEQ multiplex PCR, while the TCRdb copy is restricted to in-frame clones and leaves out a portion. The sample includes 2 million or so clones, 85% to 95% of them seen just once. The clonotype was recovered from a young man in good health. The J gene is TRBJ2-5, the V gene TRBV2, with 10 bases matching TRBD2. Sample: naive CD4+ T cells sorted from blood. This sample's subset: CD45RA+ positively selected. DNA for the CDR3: TGTGCCAGCAGTGAACGGACTAGCGGCGTTCAAGAGACCCAGTACTTC. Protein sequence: CASSERTSGVQETQYF. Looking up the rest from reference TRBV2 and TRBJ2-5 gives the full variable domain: EPEVTQTPSHQVTQMGQEVILRCVPISNHLYFYWYRQILGQKVEFLVSFYNNEISEKSEIFDDQFSVERPDGSNFTLKIRSTKLEDSAMYFCASSERTSGVQETQYFGPGTRLLVL.